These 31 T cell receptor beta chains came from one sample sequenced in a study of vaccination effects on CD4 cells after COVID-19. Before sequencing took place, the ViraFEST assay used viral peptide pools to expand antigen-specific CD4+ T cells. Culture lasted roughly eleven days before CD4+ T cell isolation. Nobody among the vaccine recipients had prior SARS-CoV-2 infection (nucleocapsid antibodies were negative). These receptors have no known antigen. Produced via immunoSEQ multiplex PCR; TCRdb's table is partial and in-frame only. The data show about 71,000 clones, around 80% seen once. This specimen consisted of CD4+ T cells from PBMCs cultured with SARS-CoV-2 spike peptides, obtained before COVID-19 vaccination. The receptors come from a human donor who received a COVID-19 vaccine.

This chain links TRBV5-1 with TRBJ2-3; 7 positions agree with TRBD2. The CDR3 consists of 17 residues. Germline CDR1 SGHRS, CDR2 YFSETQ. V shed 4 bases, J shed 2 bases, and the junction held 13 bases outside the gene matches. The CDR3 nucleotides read TGCGCCAGCAGCCTCCTGGGGGGGTCGGTTAACACAGATACGCAGTATTTT. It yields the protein CASSLLGGSVNTDTQYF.

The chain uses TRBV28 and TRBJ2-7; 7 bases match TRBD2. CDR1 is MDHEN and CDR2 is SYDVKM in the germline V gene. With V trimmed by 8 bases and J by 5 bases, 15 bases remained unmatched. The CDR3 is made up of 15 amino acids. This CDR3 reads CASARQAGGLHEQYV. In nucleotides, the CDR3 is TGTGCCAGCGCCCGCCAGGCCGGGGGGTTACACGAGCAGTACGTC.

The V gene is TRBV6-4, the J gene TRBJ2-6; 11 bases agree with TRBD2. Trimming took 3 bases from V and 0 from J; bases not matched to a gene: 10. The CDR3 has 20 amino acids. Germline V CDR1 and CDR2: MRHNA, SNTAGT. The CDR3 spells CASSEYGPGLAASGANVLTF. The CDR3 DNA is TGTGCCAGCAGTGAGTACGGACCGGGACTAGCGGCCTCTGGGGCCAACGTCCTGACTTTC.

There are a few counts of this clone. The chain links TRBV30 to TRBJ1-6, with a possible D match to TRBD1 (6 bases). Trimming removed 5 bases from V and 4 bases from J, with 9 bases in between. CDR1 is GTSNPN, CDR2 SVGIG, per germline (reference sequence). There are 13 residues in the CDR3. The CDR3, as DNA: TGTGCCTGGGGACAGCTTTATAATTCACCCCTCCACTTT. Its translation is CAWGQLYNSPLHF.

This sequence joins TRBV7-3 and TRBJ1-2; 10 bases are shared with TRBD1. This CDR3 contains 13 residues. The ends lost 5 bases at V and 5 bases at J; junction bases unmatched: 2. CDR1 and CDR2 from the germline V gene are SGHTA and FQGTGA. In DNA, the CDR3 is TGTGCCAGCAGCATGGGACAGGGGTATGGCTACACCTTC. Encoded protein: CASSMGQGYGYTF.

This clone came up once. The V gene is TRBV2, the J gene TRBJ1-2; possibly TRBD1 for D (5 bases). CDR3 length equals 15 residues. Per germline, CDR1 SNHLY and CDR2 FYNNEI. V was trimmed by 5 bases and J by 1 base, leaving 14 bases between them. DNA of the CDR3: TGTGCCAGCAGTCTGGACGGCGGGGGTAACTATGGCTACACCTTC. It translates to CASSLDGGGNYGYTF. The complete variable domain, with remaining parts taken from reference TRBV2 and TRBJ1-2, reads EPEVTQTPSHQVTQMGQEVILRCVPISNHLYFYWYRQILGQKVEFLVSFYNNEISEKSEIFDDQFSVERPDGSNFTLKIRSTKLEDSAMYFCASSLDGGGNYGYTFGSGTRLTVV.

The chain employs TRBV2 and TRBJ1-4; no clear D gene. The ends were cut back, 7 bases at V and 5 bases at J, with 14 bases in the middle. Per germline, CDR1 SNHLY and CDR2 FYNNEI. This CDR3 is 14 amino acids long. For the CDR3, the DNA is TGTGCCAGCAACCCTGACCCTCAAAATGAAAAACTGTTTTTT. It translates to CASNPDPQNEKLFF.

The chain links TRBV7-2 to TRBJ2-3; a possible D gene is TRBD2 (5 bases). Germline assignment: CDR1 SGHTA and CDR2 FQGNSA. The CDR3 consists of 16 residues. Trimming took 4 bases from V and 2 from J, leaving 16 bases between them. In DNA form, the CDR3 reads TGTGCCAGCAGCTCCCGGGGTGGAGGAAACACAGATACGCAGTATTTT. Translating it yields CASSSRGGGNTDTQYF.

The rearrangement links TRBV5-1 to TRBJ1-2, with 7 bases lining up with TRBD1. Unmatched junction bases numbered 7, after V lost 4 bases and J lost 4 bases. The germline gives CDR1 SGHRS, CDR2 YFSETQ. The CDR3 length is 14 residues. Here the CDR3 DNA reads TGCGCCAGCAGCCTCTCCGGGACAGTCTATGGCTACACCTTC. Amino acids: CASSLSGTVYGYTF. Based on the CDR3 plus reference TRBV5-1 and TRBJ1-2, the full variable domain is KAGVTQTPRYLIKTRGQQVTLSCSPISGHRSVSWYQQTPGQGLQFLFEYFSETQRNKGNFPGRFSGRQFSNSRSEMNVSTLELGDSALYLCASSLSGTVYGYTFGSGTRLTVV.

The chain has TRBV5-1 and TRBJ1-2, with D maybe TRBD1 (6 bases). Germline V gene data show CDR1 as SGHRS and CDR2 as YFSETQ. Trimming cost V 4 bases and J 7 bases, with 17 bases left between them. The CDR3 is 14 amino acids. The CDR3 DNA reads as TGCGCCAGCAGCCCTAAAGGGGGTCGGGGTGGCTACACCTTC. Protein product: CASSPKGGRGGYTF.

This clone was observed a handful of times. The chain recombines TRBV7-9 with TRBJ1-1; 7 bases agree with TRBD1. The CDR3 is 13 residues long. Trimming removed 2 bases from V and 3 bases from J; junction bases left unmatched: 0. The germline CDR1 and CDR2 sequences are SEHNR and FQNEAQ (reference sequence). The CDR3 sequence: CASSLTGDTEAFF. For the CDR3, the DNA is TGTGCCAGCAGCTTAACAGGGGACACTGAAGCTTTCTTT.

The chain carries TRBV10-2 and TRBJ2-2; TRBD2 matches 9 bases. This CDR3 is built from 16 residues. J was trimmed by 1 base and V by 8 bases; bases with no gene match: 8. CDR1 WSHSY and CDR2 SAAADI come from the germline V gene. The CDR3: CASRDVSGGNTGELFF. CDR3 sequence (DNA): TGCGCCAGCCGGGACGTTAGCGGGGGGAACACCGGGGAGCTGTTTTTT.

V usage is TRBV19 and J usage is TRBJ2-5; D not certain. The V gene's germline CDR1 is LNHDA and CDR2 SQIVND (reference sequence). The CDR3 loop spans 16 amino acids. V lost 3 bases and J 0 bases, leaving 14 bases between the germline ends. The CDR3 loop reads CASSILGRRNQETQYF. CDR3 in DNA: TGTGCCAGTAGTATCCTTGGACGGAGAAACCAAGAGACCCAGTACTTC.

CDR3 nucleotides: TGTGCCAGCAGTGTCCTCCAGGCGAACTATGGCTACACCTTC. Protein: CASSVLQANYGYTF. The chain recombines TRBV28 with TRBJ1-2; D is unclear. V shed 5 bases and J shed 2 bases, with 12 bases lying between them. The CDR3 length is 14 residues. Per germline, CDR1 MDHEN and CDR2 SYDVKM.

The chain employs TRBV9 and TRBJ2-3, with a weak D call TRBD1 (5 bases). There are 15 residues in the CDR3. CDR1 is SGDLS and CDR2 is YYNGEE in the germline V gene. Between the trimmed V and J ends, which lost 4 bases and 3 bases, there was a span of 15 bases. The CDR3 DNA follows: TGTGCCAGCAGCCCCCAAGGCCAGGGTACAGATACGCAGTATTTT. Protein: CASSPQGQGTDTQYF.

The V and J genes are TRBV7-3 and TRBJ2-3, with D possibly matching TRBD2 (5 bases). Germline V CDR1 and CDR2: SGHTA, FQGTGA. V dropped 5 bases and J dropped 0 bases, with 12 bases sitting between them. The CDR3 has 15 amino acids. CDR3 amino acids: CASSPSGSSTDTQYF. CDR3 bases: TGTGCCAGCAGCCCCTCGGGGAGTAGCACAGATACGCAGTATTTT.

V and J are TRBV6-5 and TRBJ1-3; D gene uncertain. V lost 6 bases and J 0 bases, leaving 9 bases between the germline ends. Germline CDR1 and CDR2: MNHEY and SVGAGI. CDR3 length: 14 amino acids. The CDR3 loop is CASREVLSGNTIYF. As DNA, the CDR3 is TGTGCCAGCAGGGAGGTACTCTCTGGAAACACCATATATTTT.

CDR3 sequence (DNA): TGTGCCAGCACCCCAGTGTTGGGTATAGGGACTGAAGCTTTCTTT. This gives the protein CASTPVLGIGTEAFF. The chain is built from TRBV28 and TRBJ1-1; D not certain. V gave up 7 bases and J gave up 5 bases, with 20 bases separating them. The length of the CDR3 is 15 residues. Germline V gene lookup returns CDR1 MDHEN and CDR2 SYDVKM.

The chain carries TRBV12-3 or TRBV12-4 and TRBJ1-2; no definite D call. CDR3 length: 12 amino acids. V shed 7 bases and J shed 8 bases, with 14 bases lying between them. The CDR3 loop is CASTTSGYGYTF. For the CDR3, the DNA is TGTGCCAGCACCACCAGTGGCTACGGCTACACCTTC.

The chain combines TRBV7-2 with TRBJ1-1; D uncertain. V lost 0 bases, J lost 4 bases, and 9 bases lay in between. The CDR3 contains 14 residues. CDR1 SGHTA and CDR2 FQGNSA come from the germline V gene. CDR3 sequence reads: CASSLARELTEAFF. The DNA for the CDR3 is TGTGCCAGCAGCTTAGCGCGCGAACTCACTGAAGCTTTCTTT.

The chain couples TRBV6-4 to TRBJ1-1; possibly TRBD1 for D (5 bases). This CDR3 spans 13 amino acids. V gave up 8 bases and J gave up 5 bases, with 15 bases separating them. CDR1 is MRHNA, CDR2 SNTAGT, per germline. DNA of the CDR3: TGTGCCAGCGCATCGCAGGGAGGGACTGAAGCTTTCTTT. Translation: CASASQGGTEAFF.

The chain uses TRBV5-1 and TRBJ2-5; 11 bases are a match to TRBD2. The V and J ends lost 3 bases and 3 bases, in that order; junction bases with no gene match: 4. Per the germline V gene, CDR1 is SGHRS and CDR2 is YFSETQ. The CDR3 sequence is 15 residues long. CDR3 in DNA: TGCGCCAGCAGCTGGCAGACTAGCGGGGAAGAGACCCAGTACTTC. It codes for CASSWQTSGEETQYF.

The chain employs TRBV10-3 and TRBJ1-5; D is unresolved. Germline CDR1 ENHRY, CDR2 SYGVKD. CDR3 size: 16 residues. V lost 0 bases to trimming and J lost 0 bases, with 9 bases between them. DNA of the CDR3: TGTGCCATCAGTGAGTCGAACAGTAATAGCAATCAGCCCCAGCATTTT. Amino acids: CAISESNSNSNQPQHF.

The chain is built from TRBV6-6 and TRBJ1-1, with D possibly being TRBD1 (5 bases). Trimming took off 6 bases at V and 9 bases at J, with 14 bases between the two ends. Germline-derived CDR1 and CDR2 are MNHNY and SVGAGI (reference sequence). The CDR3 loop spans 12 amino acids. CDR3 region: CASSYPSGQAFF. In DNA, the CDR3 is TGTGCCAGCAGCTACCCGTCGGGGCAAGCTTTCTTT.

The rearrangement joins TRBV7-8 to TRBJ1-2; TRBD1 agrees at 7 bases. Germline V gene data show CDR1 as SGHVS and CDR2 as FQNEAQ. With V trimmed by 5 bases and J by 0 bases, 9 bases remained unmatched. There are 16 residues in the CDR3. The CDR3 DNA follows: TGTGCCAGCAGCGACCGGACAGGTGGAACTAACTATGGCTACACCTTC. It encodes CASSDRTGGTNYGYTF. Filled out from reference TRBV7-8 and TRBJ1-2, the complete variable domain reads GAGVSQSPRYKVAKRGQDVALRCDPISGHVSLFWYQQALGQGPEFLTYFQNEAQLDKSGLPSDRFFAERPEGSVSTLKIQRTQQEDSAVYLCASSDRTGGTNYGYTFGSGTRLTVV.

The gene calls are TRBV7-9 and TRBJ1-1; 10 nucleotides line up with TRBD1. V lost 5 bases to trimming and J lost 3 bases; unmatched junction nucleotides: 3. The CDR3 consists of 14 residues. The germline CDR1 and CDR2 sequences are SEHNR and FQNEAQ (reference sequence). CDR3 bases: TGTGCCAGCAGCCGACAGGGGGCTCACACTGAAGCTTTCTTT. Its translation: CASSRQGAHTEAFF.

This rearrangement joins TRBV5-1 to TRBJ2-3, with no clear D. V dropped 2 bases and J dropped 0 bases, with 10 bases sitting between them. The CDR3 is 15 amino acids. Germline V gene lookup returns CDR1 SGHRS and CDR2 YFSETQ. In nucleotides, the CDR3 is TGCGCCAGCAGCTTATTCATAGAAAGCACAGATACGCAGTATTTT. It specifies CASSLFIESTDTQYF. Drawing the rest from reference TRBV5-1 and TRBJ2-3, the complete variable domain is KAGVTQTPRYLIKTRGQQVTLSCSPISGHRSVSWYQQTPGQGLQFLFEYFSETQRNKGNFPGRFSGRQFSNSRSEMNVSTLELGDSALYLCASSLFIESTDTQYFGPGTRLTVL.

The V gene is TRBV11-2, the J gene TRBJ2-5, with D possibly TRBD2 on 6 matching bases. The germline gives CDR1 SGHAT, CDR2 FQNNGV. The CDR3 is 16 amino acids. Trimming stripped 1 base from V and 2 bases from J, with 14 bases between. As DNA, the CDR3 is TGTGCCAGCAGCTTAGGGCGTGGTGCGGGACAAGAGACCCAGTACTTC. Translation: CASSLGRGAGQETQYF.

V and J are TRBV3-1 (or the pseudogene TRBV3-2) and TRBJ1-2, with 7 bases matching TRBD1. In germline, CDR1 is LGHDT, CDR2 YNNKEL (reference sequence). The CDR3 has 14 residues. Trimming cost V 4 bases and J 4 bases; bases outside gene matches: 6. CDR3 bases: TGTGCCAGCAGCCCGGGCGCAGGGGGCTATGGCTACACCTTC. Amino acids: CASSPGAGGYGYTF.

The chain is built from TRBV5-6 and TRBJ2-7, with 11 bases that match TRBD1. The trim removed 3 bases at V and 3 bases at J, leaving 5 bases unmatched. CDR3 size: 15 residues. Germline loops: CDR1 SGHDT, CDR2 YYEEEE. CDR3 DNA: TGTGCCAGCAGCTCGGGACAGGGGGTTAACTACGAGCAGTACGTC. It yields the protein CASSSGQGVNYEQYV.

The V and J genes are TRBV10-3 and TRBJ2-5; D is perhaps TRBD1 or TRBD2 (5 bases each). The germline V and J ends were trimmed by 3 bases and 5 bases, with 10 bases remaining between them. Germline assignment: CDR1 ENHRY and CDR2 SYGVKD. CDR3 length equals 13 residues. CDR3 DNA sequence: TGTGCCATCAGTGACCCCAGGGAGGAGACCCAGTACTTC. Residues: CAISDPREETQYF.